This T cell receptor beta chain came from a study of radiotherapy plus CTLA-4 blockade in lung cancer. Study details: Across the patients, objective responses occurred in approximately 17%, and disease control in 31%.

Focal radiation plus CTLA-4 blockade with ipilimumab was given to patients with chemo-refractory metastatic non-small-cell lung cancer. The data were produced by immunoSEQ multiplex PCR, yet TCRdb's version contains in-frame clones alone and is incomplete. The table records about 86,000 clones, 80% to 85% of them present only once. The CDR3 covers 14 residues. Germline CDR1 is SGDLS and CDR2 is YYNGEE. V gave up 5 bases and J gave up 9 bases, with 18 bases separating them. The chain links TRBV9 to TRBJ1-5; possibly TRBD1 for D (5 bases). The sample consisted of peripheral blood, taken from a patient treated with radiotherapy plus ipilimumab. The source of this sequence is a human donor with non-small cell lung cancer who had stable disease on radiotherapy plus ipilimumab. The CDR3 protein is CASSQTDYPGPQHF. CDR3 nucleotide sequence: TGTGCCAGCAGTCAGACAGACTACCCTGGGCCCCAGCATTTT.